One sample yielded the 5 T cell receptor beta chains listed below, sequenced in a study of identical twins. MiXCR, applied by TCRdb to the 5' RACE reads, yields one record per CDR3 protein. Of around 340,000 distinct CDR3 sequences listed, 8.5% to 10% are singletons. Material: naive T cells sorted from blood. The receptors here all came from a woman aged 50 to 65 in good health.

The J gene is TRBJ2-3, the V gene TRBV5-1, with 7 bases matching TRBD2. The CDR3 has 17 amino acids. J lost 3 bases, V lost 0 bases, and 10 bases had no gene match. The germline V gene encodes CDR1 SGHRS and CDR2 YFSETQ. The CDR3 DNA reads as TGCGCCAGCAGCTTGGCGGGAGGCGGTGGAGGGACAGATACGCAGTATTTT. Translated: CASSLAGGGGGTDTQYF.

This clonotype was seen many times. This chain connects TRBV28 to TRBJ2-4; D is possibly TRBD2 (6 bases). Germline V CDR1 and CDR2: MDHEN, SYDVKM. V shed 6 bases and J shed 10 bases, with 16 bases lying between them. This CDR3 contains 13 residues. The CDR3 loop is CASSPPSGRIQYF. The CDR3 nucleotides read TGTGCCAGCAGCCCCCCCTCGGGGAGGATTCAGTACTTC.

The V call is TRBV29-1, the J call TRBJ2-2; 8 bases line up with TRBD2. Germline CDR1 reads SQVTM; CDR2 reads ANQGSEA. This CDR3 spans 14 amino acids. V shed 6 bases and J 0 bases; nucleotides not matched to a gene: 3. CDR3 coding DNA: TGCAGCGTCACTAGCGGAACGAACACCGGGGAGCTGTTTTTT. Amino acids: CSVTSGTNTGELFF.

This clonotype was detected only a few times. This chain links TRBV28 with TRBJ2-4; TRBD1 agrees at 8 bases. The CDR3 has 13 amino acids. Germline CDR1 and CDR2: MDHEN and SYDVKM. With 7 bases clipped from V and 9 bases from J, the junction kept 8 bases outside the gene matches. The CDR3 is CASTPSGGGIQYF. In nucleotides, the CDR3 is TGTGCCAGCACCCCTTCAGGGGGCGGCATTCAGTACTTC.

This clonotype was observed a handful of times. The chain couples TRBV5-1 to TRBJ1-1; D gene unclear. This CDR3 is 13 amino acids long. Germline values: CDR1 SGHRS, CDR2 YFSETQ. Trimming removed 8 bases at V and 5 bases at J, with 16 bases between. CDR3 sequence: CASFGEGMTEAFF. The CDR3 DNA reads TGCGCCAGTTTCGGGGAGGGTATGACTGAAGCTTTCTTT.